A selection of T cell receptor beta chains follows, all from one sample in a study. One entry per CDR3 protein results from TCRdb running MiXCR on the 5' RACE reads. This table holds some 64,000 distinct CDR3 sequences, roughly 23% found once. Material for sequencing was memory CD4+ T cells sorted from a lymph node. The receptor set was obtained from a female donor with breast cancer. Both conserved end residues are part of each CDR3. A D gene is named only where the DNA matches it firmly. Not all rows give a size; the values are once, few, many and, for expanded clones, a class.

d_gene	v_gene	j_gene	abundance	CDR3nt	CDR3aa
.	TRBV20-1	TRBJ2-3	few	TGCAGTGCTAGCCGGGACCGACGAGGGGGTACGCAGTATTTT	CSASRDRRGGTQYF
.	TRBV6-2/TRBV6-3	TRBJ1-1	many	TGTGCCAGCAGGCGATTGGGACAGAACACTGAAGCTTTCTTT	CASRRLGQNTEAFF
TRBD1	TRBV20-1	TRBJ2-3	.	TGCAGTGCTAGACCGGGGACAGGTACGCAGTATTTT	CSARPGTGTQYF
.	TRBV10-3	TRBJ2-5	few	TGTGCCATCAGTGGTGGGCTGCACACCTCGGGGACCCAGTACTTC	CAISGGLHTSGTQYF
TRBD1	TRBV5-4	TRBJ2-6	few	TGTGCCAGCACCCCAGGGGGCTCTGGGGCCAACGTCCTGACTTTC	CASTPGGSGANVLTF
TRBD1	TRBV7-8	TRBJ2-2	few	TGTGCCAGCAGCTTGGGACAGGGTGGGGTCGGGGAGCTGTTTTTT	CASSLGQGGVGELFF
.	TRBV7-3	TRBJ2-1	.	TGTGCCAGTAGGGATCCCGGGAACAATGAGCAGTTCTTC	CASRDPGNNEQFF
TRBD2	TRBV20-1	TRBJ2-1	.	TGCAGTGCTGTTAGCGGGACCGGGAGGAGTGAGCAGTTCTTC	CSAVSGTGRSEQFF
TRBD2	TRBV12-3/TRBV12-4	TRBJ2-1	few	TGTGCCAGCAGTTTAGCGCAGGTAGCGGGAGGCCTAGCCAATGAGCAGTTCTTC	CASSLAQVAGGLANEQFF
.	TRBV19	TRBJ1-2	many	TGTGCCAGTAAGCGGGAGCAGAAGGGAGGCTACACCTTC	CASKREQKGGYTF
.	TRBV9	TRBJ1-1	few	TGTGCCAGCAGCGTAGACCCGTCCCCCAGCACTGAAGCTTTCTTT	CASSVDPSPSTEAFF
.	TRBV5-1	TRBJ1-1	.	TGCGCCAGCAGCTTGGGGGCGGGGGGGGGAATGAACACTGAAGCTTTCTTT	CASSLGAGGGMNTEAFF
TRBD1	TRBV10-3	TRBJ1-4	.	TGTGCCATCAGTGATTCGGTCGGCAGGGGGCCGGTCCAAAATGAAAAACTGTTTTTT	CAISDSVGRGPVQNEKLFF
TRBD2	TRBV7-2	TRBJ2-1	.	TGTGCCAGCGAAGCCCGGACTAGCGGTAACAATGAGCAGTTCTTC	CASEARTSGNNEQFF
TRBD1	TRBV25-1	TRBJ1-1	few	TGTGCCAGCAGCGGACAGGGGATAGTTGACACTGAAGCTTTCTTT	CASSGQGIVDTEAFF
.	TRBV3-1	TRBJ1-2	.	TGTGCCAGCAGCCAAGGAATCTATGGCTACACCTTC	CASSQGIYGYTF
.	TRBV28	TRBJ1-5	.	TGTGCCAGCAGTTTCGACCGTAGCAATCAGCCCCAGCATTTT	CASSFDRSNQPQHF
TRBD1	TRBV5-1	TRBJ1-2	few	TGCGCCAGCAGCCCGGAGACAGGGTTGGGCTACACCTTC	CASSPETGLGYTF
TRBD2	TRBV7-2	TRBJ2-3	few	TGTGCCACGAAAGCGGGAAGGGAGGATACGCAGTATTTT	CATKAGREDTQYF
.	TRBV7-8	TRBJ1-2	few	TGTGCCAGCAGCTTTAGTGGGGCTCAGAGGGGCTACACCTTC	CASSFSGAQRGYTF
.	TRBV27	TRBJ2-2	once	TGTGCCAGCAGTTTATCGGTCGTCGGACGACGACGTGGACCCGGGGAGCTGTTTTTT	CASSLSVVGRRRGPGELFF
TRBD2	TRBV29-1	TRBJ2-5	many	TGCAGCGTTGAAGCTGAAAGACTAGCGGGATATCCCGAGACCCAGTACTTC	CSVEAERLAGYPETQYF
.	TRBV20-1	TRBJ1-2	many	TGCAGTGCTAGAGTACAGAACTATGGCTACACCTTC	CSARVQNYGYTF
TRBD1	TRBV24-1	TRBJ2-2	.	TGTGCCACCAGTGACGCAGACAGGGAAAAAACCACCGGGGAGCTGTTTTTT	CATSDADREKTTGELFF
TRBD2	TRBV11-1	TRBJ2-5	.	TGTGCCAGCAGCACCGGGGAGGGGGAGACCCAGTACTTC	CASSTGEGETQYF
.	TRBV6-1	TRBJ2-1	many	TGTGCCAGCAGTGAACGACTCGGGGGCTCGACGGGTACTGAGCAGTTCTTC	CASSERLGGSTGTEQFF